This TCR beta chain was retrieved from a study of T-cell memory formation after mild COVID-19. V was trimmed by 5 bases and J by 4 bases, leaving 5 bases between them. The CDR3 contains 11 residues. TCRdb recomputed calls from the 5' RACE reads with MiXCR, one row per CDR3 protein. Of around 370,000 distinct CDR3 sequences in the sample, around 21% were seen once. The specimen was PBMCs or a T cell subset sorted from them (not recorded which). The V call is TRBV12-3 or TRBV12-4, the J call TRBJ2-5; D is unclear. The clonotype comes from an adult woman who had mild COVID-19 (a few samples of this study predate the infection). Cell type and time point are not known. Here the CDR3 reads CASSTAETQYF. The CDR3 DNA sequence: TGTGCCAGCAGTACCGCAGAGACCCAGTACTTC.